The source of this T cell receptor (beta chain) is a study of Ad26.COV2.S vaccination and SARS-CoV-2 variants. Across the whole study: Ad26.COV2.S shots went into the muscle once or twice, 56 days apart. The study's findings and limits: After vaccination, reports described spike-specific CD8+ and CD4+ T cell responses as showing substantial breadth.

This clone was observed once. The antigen remains unidentified. This CDR3 is built from 14 residues. The V end was cut by 5 bases, the J end by 2 bases, with 11 bases between. Germline V gene data show CDR1 as SEHNR and CDR2 as FQNEAQ (reference sequence). Noted treatment: 15 to 20 received Ad26.COV2.S at low or high dose, single or two shots; about five received placebo; per-sample allocation not given. Day 63 following the first vaccine or placebo injection was when the samples were taken. This adult donor, from Boston, was 18-55 years old. Some clones are missing from TCRdb's copy, which holds only in-frame ones; the method was immunoSEQ multiplex PCR. The table shows a few hundred thousand clones, with roughly 91% occurring only once.

The receptor's source is a person between 18 and 65 years old who received the Ad26.COV2.S COVID-19 vaccine or a placebo. This chain uses TRBV7-9 with TRBJ2-3; D not certain. The sample was peripheral blood, taken in a trial of Ad26.COV2.S vaccine versus placebo. CDR3 sequence reads: CASSPSVVTDTQYF. The CDR3 DNA sequence: TGTGCCAGCAGCCCTTCAGTCGTCACAGATACGCAGTATTTT.